The TCR beta chain under discussion was sequenced for a study of blood T cell repertoires in COVID-19. For the study at large: The United States, Italy and Spain supplied acute and convalescent COVID-19 samples.

CDR3 length: 14 amino acids. Germline V CDR1 and CDR2: SGHRS, YFSETQ. V was trimmed by 4 bases and J by 4 bases, leaving 14 bases between them. Methods used by the authors: Amplification with reference gene primers provided the estimates of nucleated cell counts. Clones were sequenced by immunoSEQ multiplex PCR, and TCRdb holds only the in-frame ones, with some missing. That table furnishes V, J and clone size, whereas the DNA furnished D and trimming. The sample shows over 15,000 clones, roughly 91% of them seen only once. The sequencing input was peripheral blood. The source of this sequence is a human donor in a cohort sampled during active COVID-19. The chain employs TRBV5-1 and TRBJ1-1, with a tentative D call TRBD1 (6 bases). The CDR3 reads CASSTQGGSTEAFF. The CDR3 DNA follows: TGCGCCAGCAGCACACAGGGAGGGAGCACTGAAGCTTTCTTT.